This T cell receptor (beta chain) is from a study of blood T cell repertoires in COVID-19. Study overall: Specimens from acute and convalescent COVID-19 originated in the United States, Italy and Spain.

Germline-derived CDR1 and CDR2 are SGHTA and FQGTGA. The length of the CDR3 is 14 residues. V lost 5 bases and J 2 bases, leaving 10 bases between the germline ends. Data came from immunoSEQ multiplex PCR; TCRdb stores just in-frame clones and leaves some out. Of about 160,000 clones listed, about 83% were seen once; the top ten hold approximately 10%. The Seattle site enrolled patients during active infection and followed them longitudinally. This rearrangement joins TRBV7-3 to TRBJ1-5; the D gene is possibly TRBD1 (5 bases). This receptor was identified in a woman in her 70s with COVID-19, enrolled during active disease. Sequences were obtained from peripheral blood. CDR3: CASSQLTGNQPQHF. As DNA, the CDR3 is TGTGCCAGCAGCCAACTGACAGGCAATCAGCCCCAGCATTTT.